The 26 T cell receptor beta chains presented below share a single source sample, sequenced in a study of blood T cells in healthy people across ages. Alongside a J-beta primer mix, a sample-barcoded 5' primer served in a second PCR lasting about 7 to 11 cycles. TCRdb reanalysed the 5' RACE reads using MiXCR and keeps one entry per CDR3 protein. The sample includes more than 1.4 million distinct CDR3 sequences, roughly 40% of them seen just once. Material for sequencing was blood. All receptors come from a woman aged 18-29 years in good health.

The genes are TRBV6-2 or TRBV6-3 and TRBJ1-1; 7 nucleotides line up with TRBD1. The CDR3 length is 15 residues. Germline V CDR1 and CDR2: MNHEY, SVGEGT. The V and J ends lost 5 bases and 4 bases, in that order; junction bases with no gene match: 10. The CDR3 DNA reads TGTGCCAGCAGTACCACACAGGGGCCGGTCACTGAAGCTTTCTTT. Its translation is CASSTTQGPVTEAFF.

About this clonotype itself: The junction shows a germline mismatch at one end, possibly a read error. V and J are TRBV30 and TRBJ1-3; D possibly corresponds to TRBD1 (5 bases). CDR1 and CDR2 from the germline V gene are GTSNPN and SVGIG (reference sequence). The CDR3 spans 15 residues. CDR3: CARSRGSWGGNTIYF. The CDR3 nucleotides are TGTGCCAGGAGTCGCGGAAGCTGGGGCGGAAACACCATATATTTT.

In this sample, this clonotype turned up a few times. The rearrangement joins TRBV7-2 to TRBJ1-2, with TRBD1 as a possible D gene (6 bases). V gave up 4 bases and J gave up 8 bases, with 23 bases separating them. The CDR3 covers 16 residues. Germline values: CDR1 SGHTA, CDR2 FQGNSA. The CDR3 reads CASSSSPGWGQLGYTF. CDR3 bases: TGTGCCAGCAGCTCCTCCCCCGGGTGGGGACAATTAGGCTACACCTTC.

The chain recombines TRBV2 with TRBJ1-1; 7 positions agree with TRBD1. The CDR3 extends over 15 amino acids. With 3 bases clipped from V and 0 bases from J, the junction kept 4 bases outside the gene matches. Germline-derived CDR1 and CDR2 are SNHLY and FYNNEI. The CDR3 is CASSEEGQMNTEAFF. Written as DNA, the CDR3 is TGTGCCAGCAGTGAGGAGGGACAGATGAACACTGAAGCTTTCTTT.

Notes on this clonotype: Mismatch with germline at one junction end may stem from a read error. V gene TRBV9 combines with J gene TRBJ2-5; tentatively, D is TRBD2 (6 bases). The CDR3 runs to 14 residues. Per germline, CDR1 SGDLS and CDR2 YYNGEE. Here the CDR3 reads CASGVGGIQETQYF. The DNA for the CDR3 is TGTGCCAGCGGCGTAGGAGGGATCCAAGAGACCCAGTACTTC. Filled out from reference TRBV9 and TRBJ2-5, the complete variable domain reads DSGVTQTPKHLITATGQRVTLRCSPRSGDLSVYWYQQSLDQGLQFLIQYYNGEERAKGNILERFSAQQFPDLHSELNLSSLELGDSALYFCASGVGGIQETQYFGPGTRLLVL.

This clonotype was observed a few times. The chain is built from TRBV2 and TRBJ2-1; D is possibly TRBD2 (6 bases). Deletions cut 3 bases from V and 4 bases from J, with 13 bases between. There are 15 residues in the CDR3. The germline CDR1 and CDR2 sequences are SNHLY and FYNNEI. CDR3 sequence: CASSDVGRRYNEQFF. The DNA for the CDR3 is TGTGCCAGCAGTGACGTAGGGAGGAGGTACAATGAGCAGTTCTTC.

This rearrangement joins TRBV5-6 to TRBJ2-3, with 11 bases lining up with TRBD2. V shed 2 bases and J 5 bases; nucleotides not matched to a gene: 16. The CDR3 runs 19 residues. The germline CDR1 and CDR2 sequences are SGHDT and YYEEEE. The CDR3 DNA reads TGTGCCAGCAGCTTAGTCTACCTGGCTAGCGGGGGGAAAGGAGATACGCAGTATTTT. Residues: CASSLVYLASGGKGDTQYF.

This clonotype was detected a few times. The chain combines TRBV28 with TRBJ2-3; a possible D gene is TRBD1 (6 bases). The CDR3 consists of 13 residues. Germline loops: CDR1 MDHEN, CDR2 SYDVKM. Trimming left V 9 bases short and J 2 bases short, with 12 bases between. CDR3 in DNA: TGTGCCAGTCAGGGGCTGGTCACAGATACGCAGTATTTT. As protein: CASQGLVTDTQYF. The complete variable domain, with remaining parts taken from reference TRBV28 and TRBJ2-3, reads DVKVTQSSRYLVKRTGEKVFLECVQDMDHENMFWYRQDPGLGLRLIYFSYDVKMKEKGDIPEGYSVSREKKERFSLILESASTNQTSMYLCASQGLVTDTQYFGPGTRLTVL.

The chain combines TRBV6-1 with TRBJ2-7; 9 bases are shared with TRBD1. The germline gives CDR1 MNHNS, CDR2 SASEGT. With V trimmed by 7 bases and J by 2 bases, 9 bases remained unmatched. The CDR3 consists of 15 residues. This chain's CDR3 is CASNFPGQGTYEQYF. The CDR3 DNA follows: TGTGCCAGCAACTTTCCGGGACAGGGCACCTACGAGCAGTACTTC.

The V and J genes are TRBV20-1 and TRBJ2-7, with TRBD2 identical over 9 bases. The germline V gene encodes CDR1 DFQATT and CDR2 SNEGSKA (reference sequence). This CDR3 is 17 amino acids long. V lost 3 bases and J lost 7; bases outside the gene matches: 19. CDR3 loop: CSASNKREALSYNEQYF. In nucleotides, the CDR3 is TGCAGTGCTAGTAACAAGCGGGAGGCCCTCTCCTACAATGAGCAGTACTTC.

The CDR3 region is CSATSSRGTYGYTF. CDR3 nucleotides: TGCAGTGCTACCTCCTCGCGGGGCACCTATGGCTACACCTTC. The V and J genes are TRBV20-1 and TRBJ1-2, with a tentative D call TRBD1 (5 bases). The V and J ends lost 4 bases and 4 bases respectively, with 16 bases between them. The CDR3 is made up of 14 amino acids. Germline V gives CDR1 DFQATT, CDR2 SNEGSKA (reference sequence).

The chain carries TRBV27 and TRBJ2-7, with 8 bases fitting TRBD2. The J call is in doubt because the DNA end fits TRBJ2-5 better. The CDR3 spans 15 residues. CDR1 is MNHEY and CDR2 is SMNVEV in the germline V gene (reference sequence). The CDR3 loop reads CACGPERENTETQYF. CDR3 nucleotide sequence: TGTGCCTGCGGTCCGGAGCGGGAGAATACTGAGACCCAGTACTTC.

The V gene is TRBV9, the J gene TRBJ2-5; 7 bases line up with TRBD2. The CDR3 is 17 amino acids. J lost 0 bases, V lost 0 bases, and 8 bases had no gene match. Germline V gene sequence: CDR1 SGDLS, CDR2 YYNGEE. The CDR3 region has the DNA TGTGCCAGCAGCGTAGGGTTAGCAGCGGGGTACCAAGAGACCCAGTACTTC. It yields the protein CASSVGLAAGYQETQYF.

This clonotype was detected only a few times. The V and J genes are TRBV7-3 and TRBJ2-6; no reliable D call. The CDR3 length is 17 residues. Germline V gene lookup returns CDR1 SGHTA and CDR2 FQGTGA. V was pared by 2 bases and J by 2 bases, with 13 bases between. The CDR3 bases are TGTGCCAGCAGCTTACCGGCCATTAGCACTGGGGCCAACGTCCTGACTTTC. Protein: CASSLPAISTGANVLTF. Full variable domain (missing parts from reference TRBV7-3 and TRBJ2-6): GAGVSQTPSNKVTEKGKYVELRCDPISGHTALYWYRQSLGQGPEFLIYFQGTGAADDSGLPNDRFFAVRPEGSVSTLKIQRTERGDSAVYLCASSLPAISTGANVLTFGAGSRLTVL.

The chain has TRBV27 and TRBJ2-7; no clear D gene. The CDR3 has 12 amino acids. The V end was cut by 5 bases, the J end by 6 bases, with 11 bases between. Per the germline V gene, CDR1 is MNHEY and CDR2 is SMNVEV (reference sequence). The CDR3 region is CASSRPGSEQYF. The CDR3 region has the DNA TGTGCCAGCAGTCGGCCGGGTAGCGAGCAGTACTTC.

The CDR3 DNA sequence: TGTGCCAGCACCCAGACTGACAGGACTAACACTGAAGCTTTCTTT. Its protein is CASTQTDRTNTEAFF. The chain uses TRBV2 and TRBJ1-1, with D perhaps TRBD1 (6 bases). CDR3 length: 15 amino acids. Germline CDR1 is SNHLY and CDR2 is FYNNEI. The V end lost 7 bases, the J end lost 2 bases, and 17 bases lay between the germline ends.

The CDR3 bases are TGTGCCAGCGGAAGGGGAATCGGGCCGGTTGGCTATGGCTACACCTTC. Protein sequence: CASGRGIGPVGYGYTF. V usage is TRBV12-3 or TRBV12-4 and J usage is TRBJ1-2; TRBD1 is a possible D gene (5 bases). Trimming removed 8 bases at V and 4 bases at J, with 23 bases between. The CDR3 contains 16 residues.

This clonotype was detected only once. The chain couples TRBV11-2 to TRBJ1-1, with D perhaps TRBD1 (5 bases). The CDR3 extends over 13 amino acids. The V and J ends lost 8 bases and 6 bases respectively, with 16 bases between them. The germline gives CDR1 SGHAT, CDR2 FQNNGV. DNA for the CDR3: TGTGCCAGCCGGGGGGAGGTCGCCCCTGAAGCTTTCTTT. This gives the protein CASRGEVAPEAFF.

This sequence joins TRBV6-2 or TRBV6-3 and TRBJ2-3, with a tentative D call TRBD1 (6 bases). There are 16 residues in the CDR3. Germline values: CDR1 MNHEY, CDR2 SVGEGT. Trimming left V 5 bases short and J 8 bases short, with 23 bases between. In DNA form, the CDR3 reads TGTGCCAGCAGTACCCTCGAAGCATACCCCAGGGGTACGCAGTATTTT. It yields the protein CASSTLEAYPRGTQYF.

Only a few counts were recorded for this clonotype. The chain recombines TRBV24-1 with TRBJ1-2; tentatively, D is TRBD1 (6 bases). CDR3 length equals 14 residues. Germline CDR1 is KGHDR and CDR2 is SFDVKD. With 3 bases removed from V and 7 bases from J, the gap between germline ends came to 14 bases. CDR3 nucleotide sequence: TGTGCCACCAGTGATGCCGGGGCCAGGGGTGGCTACACCTTC. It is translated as CATSDAGARGGYTF.

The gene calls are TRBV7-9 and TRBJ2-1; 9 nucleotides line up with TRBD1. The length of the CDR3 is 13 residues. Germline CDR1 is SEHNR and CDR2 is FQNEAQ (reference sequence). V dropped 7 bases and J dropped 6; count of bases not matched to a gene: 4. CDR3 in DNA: TGTGCCAGCATAGGGACAGGGTTCAATGAGCAGTTCTTC. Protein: CASIGTGFNEQFF.

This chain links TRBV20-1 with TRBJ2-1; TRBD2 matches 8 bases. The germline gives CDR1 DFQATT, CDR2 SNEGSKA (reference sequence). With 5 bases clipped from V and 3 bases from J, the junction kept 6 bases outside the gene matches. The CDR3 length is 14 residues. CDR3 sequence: CSAGGSGVYNEQFF. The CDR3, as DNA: TGCAGTGCTGGGGGTAGCGGGGTCTACAATGAGCAGTTCTTC.

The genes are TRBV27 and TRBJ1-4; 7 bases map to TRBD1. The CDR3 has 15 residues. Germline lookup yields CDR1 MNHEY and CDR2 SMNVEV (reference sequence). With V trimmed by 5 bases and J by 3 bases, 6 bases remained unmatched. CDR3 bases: TGTGCCAGCAGTCCCACCGGGACAGCTAATGAAAAACTGTTTTTT. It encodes CASSPTGTANEKLFF.

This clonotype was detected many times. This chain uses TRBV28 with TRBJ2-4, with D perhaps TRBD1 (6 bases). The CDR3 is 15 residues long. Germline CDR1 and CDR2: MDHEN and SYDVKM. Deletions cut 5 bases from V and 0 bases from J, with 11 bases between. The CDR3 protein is CASSLRGLAKNIQYF. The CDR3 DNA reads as TGTGCCAGCAGTCTCAGGGGTCTAGCCAAAAACATTCAGTACTTC.

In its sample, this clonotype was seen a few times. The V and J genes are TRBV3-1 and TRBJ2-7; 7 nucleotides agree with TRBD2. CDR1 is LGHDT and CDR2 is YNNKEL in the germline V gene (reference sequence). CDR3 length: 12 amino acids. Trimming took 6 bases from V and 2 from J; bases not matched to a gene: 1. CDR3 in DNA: TGTGCCAGCAGGGGACTAACCTACGAGCAGTACTTC. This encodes CASRGLTYEQYF.

CDR3 DNA: TGTGCCAGCAGTTTGGTTCCTAGCGGGAGCTATGAGCAGTTCTTC. Amino acids: CASSLVPSGSYEQFF. This sequence joins TRBV27 and TRBJ2-1; 10 bases map to TRBD2. The CDR3 consists of 15 residues. Germline values: CDR1 MNHEY, CDR2 SMNVEV (reference sequence). The V and J ends lost 3 bases and 8 bases, in that order; junction bases with no gene match: 7.